The sequence of this TCR beta chain was determined in a study of cytomegalovirus exposure and HLA in healthy donors (dated by TCRdb to 2015 to 2018). Study-wide context: An earlier analysis of several hundred of the donors reported roughly 300 Gb of sequence data and around 110 million unique TCR beta sequences from about 179 million T cells. Along with the approximately 670-subject first cohort, a separate validation cohort of approximately 110 different subjects was used. HLA typing included class I and class II loci at four-digit resolution. Four to six DR-DQ haplotypes were handled as single units for association and clustering, since linkage in the cohort was strong. The study profiled the T cell repertoires of 550 to 700 subjects by immunosequencing and related them to cytomegalovirus serostatus. All discovery cohort repertoires had been generated on a single sequencing platform. The study was designed to test whether signatures of past pathogen exposure could be identified by cataloging public T cell receptors. An earlier analysis of some 500 of the donors applied high-throughput TCR beta sequencing to assess whether each TCR beta V gene segment acted as functional or pseudogenic. To study patterns of TCR occurrence, a later analysis re-analyzed previously published TCR beta repertoires from 700 or so donors and added high-resolution HLA genotyping. Typing coverage varied by locus: roughly 629-640 donors for A, B, C, DRB1 and DQB1; roughly 510 for DQA1; approximately 570 for DPA1; around 450 for DPB1. An early release that covered about 600 HLA-typed donors contained 300 to 350 gigabases of sequencing data and tens of millions of unique TCR sequences. Donor age, sex, ethnicity and CMV serostatus were collected together with the repertoire data. The later analysis used no new phenotypic data to find candidate immune exposures, relying instead on TCR beta sequences and their occurrence across donors. Of the 300 to 500 genotyped donors, approximately 81% were placed in the genetic ancestry cluster associated with self-reported Caucasian donors. A later genetic analysis used genome-wide SNP genotypes for about 60% of the roughly 670 donors, treating that subset as a discovery cohort. Among around 400 genotyped donors of the cohort, an average of approximately 240,000 unique TCR beta nucleotide sequences was sequenced per donor, of which roughly 18% were non-productive. The study combined high-throughput TCR immunosequencing, statistical association of individual TCRs with disease status, and machine learning to predict cytomegalovirus infection status.

V and J are trimmed by 1 base and 8 bases, and the gene matches miss 17 bases of the junction. From its cysteine to its phenylalanine, the CDR3 spans 17 amino acids. The sequence is cut down to CDR3 DNA, 51 bases in frame from base 1. Per the germline V gene, SQVTM is the CDR1 and ANQGSEA is the CDR2. Study-wide findings and limitations: Linkage disequilibrium might explain the correlated functional status among segregating V segments, but an unknown experimental factor could not be ruled out. Because some donors lacked HLA typing at each locus, the association tests relied only on the typed subset. In a later analysis, some 17,000 TCR beta sequences were associated with specific HLA alleles at a false discovery rate of 0.05. A further reported finding was that TCR beta sequences accurately predicted the HLA-A and HLA-B alleles for most subjects in the first cohort. Broadly in line with IMGT annotations, most TCR beta V segments showed up in productive rearrangements about 90% or about 30% of the time in an earlier analysis of 587 of the donors. Sequencing depth was assumed to be roughly uniform across donors in the presence/absence analyses, though that assumption may not hold. A few of the identified cytomegalovirus-associated TCR beta chains were confirmed in vitro to be specific for cytomegalovirus antigens. A later genetic analysis reported fewer N-insertions in productive TCRs among donors in an Asian-associated ancestry cluster than the roughly 700-donor mean. The earlier analysis of about 600 of the donors excluded around 17 rarely observed V segments, including chromosome 9 orphons, because counts were too low. The authors suggested that the approach could potentially be generalized to other disease states and immunological phenotypes. According to a later analysis, parvovirus B19, influenza, CMV and Epstein-Barr virus appeared linked to several top co-occurrence clusters. In a later analysis, HLA-associated TCR beta chains were found to be more clonally expanded and to have lower generation probabilities than equally common non-associated chains. The study gave a list of 150 to 200 TCR beta chains associated with cytomegalovirus. CMV serostatus was the only immune exposure information available for the cohort. According to a later analysis, most CMV-associated TCR beta chains appeared to be HLA-restricted, and the HLA associations seemed to be driven largely by CMV exposure. Most TCR sequences were observed very rarely across donors, whereas some public TCRs were present in many individuals. When HLA alleles, especially DR and DQ, strongly co-occurred, attributing TCR associations to individual alleles was difficult. A cluster of highly shared sequence variants was judged likely to be a technical artifact of the sequencing pipeline. Cytomegalovirus status was reported to be diagnosed by the classifier with high specificity and sensitivity in both the original and validation cohorts. The 87-base-pair reads could not distinguish some IMGT-functional V segments, including TRBV6-2 and TRBV6-3, so those segments were excluded. According to a later analysis, TCR association rates differed among HLA loci, with DRB1 alleles showing the most associated TCRs and HLA-C alleles showing the fewest. A later genetic analysis associated a missense DCLRE1C variant with V-gene and J-gene trimming of TCR beta chains, and an independent cohort replicated the association. In this cohort, only TCR beta chains were sequenced, and detectable features were limited by the absence of alpha or paired-chain data.

The cohort comprised approximately 700 healthy bone marrow donors. Cohort members were all nominally healthy when sampled, although unrecorded immune exposures were likely present. The donor was CMV seronegative and was included in the group of over 300 seronegative cohort members. A peripheral blood sample was provided by each donor, and peripheral blood mononuclear cells were used for TCR beta sequencing. The Qiagen DNeasy Blood Extraction Kit was used to extract genomic DNA from the blood cell samples. This clone was observed a few times. Its target antigen remains unknown. The sample holds no much larger clone one base away, and base qualities are not on file. The library was obtained by the immunoSEQ multiplex PCR assay. A mixture of 60 forward primers for TCR Vbeta segments and 13 reverse primers for TCR Jbeta segments was used in the multiplex PCR. The CDR3 region of rearranged TCR beta genes was amplified from genomic DNA by a multiplex PCR assay. The amplified TCR beta libraries were sequenced on the Illumina HiSeq System as 87-base-pair reads. Turning to the authors' computational methods: A later analysis tallied roughly 80 million unique TCR beta chains across the 640 or so repertoires, and approximately 9.9 million of those chains were shared by two or more donors. To remove PCR and sequencing errors, raw reads were error-corrected and collapsed into unique sequences using a nearest-neighbor algorithm that merged closely related sequences. V, D and J gene segments were assigned by aligning CDR3 sequences to IMGT reference sequences. Each retained sequence needed at least a six-nucleotide match to both a V gene segment and a J gene segment. A rearrangement counted as productive if the CDR3 had no stop codons and remained in frame with V and J, and every other rearrangement counted as non-productive. CDR3 was defined by IMGT convention, running from the second conserved V-encoded cysteine to the conserved J-encoded phenylalanine. In an earlier analysis of roughly 610 of the donors, sequences lacking an unambiguous match to a single V gene segment were excluded. An earlier analysis of several hundred of the donors called V segments functional above 56.7% productive rearrangements and segregating when the between-donor standard deviation exceeded 5%. A statistical classification framework was built to diagnose cytomegalovirus status from the catalog of TCR beta chain sequences. V and J gene assignment, in a later analysis, came from comparing TCR nucleotide sequences with IMGT/GENE-DB human TR gene sequences. Using the TCRdist pipeline, a later analysis assigned CDR3 sequences along with most-parsimonious VDJ recombination scenarios. In a later analysis, each TCR beta chain was defined by its CDR3 amino acid sequence together with its V-gene family, and reads without a unique V-gene family were excluded. A later analysis removed 592 highly shared, low-generation-probability nucleotide sequences to deal with suspected cross-contamination and a sequencing artifact. In a later analysis, a clonal expansion index was calculated for each public chain from normalized within-repertoire ranks of inferred template counts. A later analysis computed generation probabilities with a VDJ recombination model fitted to out-of-frame rearrangements, and checked the results against IGoR. In a later analysis, TCR-TCR, TCR-HLA and TCR-CMV co-occurrence was scored with hypergeometric tests, and a repertoire-size bias correction was applied to TCR pairs. A later analysis estimated false discovery rates by permuting HLA or CMV assignments 20 times. A later analysis grouped co-occurring TCRs with DBSCAN, adding TCRdist sequence similarity when clustering within HLA-allele-positive subsets. For co-occurrence clustering, repertoires with fewer than 30,000 or more than 120,000 public chains were excluded, along with about five repertoires with anomalous nucleotide sharing. The clones in this table, taken by TCRdb from immuneACCESS, are in-frame only. Not every clone is retained; where verified, under half of the shortfall comes from an unresolved V gene, and the cause of the rest is unknown. That table supplies the V and J calls and clone size; D and trimming were determined from the DNA. Present in this sample are over 140,000 clones, around 81% of which were seen just once. 2.4% of the sample is taken by the ten largest.

The sequenced sample consisted of PBMCs. The TCR sequence derives from a man aged 50-59 years in good health and CMV-seronegative. The rearrangement joined TRBV29-1 to TRBJ2-1, with TRBD1 identical over 7 junction bases. CDR3 loop: CSVEGGKRGRFGDEQFF. The DNA reads TGCAGCGTTGAAGGCGGAAAAAGGGGGCGGTTCGGGGATGAGCAGTTCTTC.